These 7 T cell receptor beta chains were sequenced from one sample in a study of control samples from healthy donors and cancer patients. TCRdb keeps only in-frame clones here, not all; method: immunoSEQ multiplex PCR. There are roughly 40,000 clones in the sample; roughly 90% occur only once, and roughly 3.5% lies in the top ten. Sequencing used blood. The source of these receptors is a woman in her 50s in good health.

The chain is built from TRBV9 and TRBJ2-1; the D gene is possibly TRBD1 (6 bases). Germline values: CDR1 SGDLS, CDR2 YYNGEE. V gave up 2 bases and J gave up 5 bases, with 8 bases separating them. This CDR3 region has 13 residues. The CDR3 protein is CASSVGHDNEQFF. CDR3 DNA: TGTGCCAGCAGCGTGGGACACGACAATGAGCAGTTCTTC.

The chain links TRBV6-6 to TRBJ1-6; TRBD1 might be the D (5 bases). The V gene lost 6 bases and the J gene lost 17 bases, with 17 bases spanning the gap. The CDR3 is 12 residues long. CDR1 and CDR2 (germline): MNHNY, SVGAGI (reference sequence). CDR3 amino acids: CASRSSPGRVHF. The CDR3, as DNA: TGTGCCAGCAGATCCTCCCCGGGGCGCGTCCACTTT.

The CDR3 reads CASSLALSTGVWHGYTF. CDR3 DNA: TGTGCCAGCAGCTTGGCCTTAAGCACAGGTGTCTGGCATGGCTACACCTTC. The rearrangement uses TRBV5-4 and TRBJ1-2; possibly TRBD1 for D (5 bases). Deletions cut 0 bases from V and 6 bases from J, with 21 bases between. There are 17 residues in the CDR3. The germline gives CDR1 SGHNT, CDR2 YYREEE (reference sequence).

The chain uses TRBV5-4 and TRBJ2-1, with a possible D match to TRBD2 (7 bases). CDR3 length equals 14 residues. From germline, CDR1 is SGHNT and CDR2 YYREEE (reference sequence). V was shortened by 10 bases and J by 6 bases, with 20 bases between the two germline ends. The CDR3 DNA reads as TGTGCCCTAACTCGGGGGGCGGGTAGCAATGAGCAGTTCTTC. This sequence encodes CALTRGAGSNEQFF.

The genes are TRBV5-5 and TRBJ1-1; D remains ambiguous. The CDR3 consists of 17 residues. The germline gives CDR1 SGHKS, CDR2 YYEKEE (reference sequence). V shed 1 base and J shed 0 bases, with 16 bases lying between them. The CDR3 loop reads CASSLRVAANMNTEAFF. The DNA of the CDR3 is TGTGCCAGCAGCTTGAGGGTGGCAGCTAACATGAACACTGAAGCTTTCTTT.

The chain uses TRBV5-5 and TRBJ1-4; no definite D call. V gave up 0 bases and J gave up 0 bases, with 3 bases separating them. The germline V gene has CDR1 SGHKS and CDR2 YYEKEE (reference sequence). The CDR3 length is 14 residues. In DNA, the CDR3 is TGTGCCAGCAGCTTGGCAGCAACTAATGAAAAACTGTTTTTT. Protein product: CASSLAATNEKLFF. The full variable domain, completed using reference TRBV5-5 and TRBJ1-4, is DAGVTQSPTHLIKTRGQQVTLRCSPISGHKSVSWYQQVLGQGPQFIFQYYEKEERGRGNFPDRFSARQFPNYSSELNVNALLLGDSALYLCASSLAATNEKLFFGSGTQLSVL.

The chain employs TRBV4-1 and TRBJ1-2; D is uncertain. Germline V gene sequence: CDR1 MGHRA, CDR2 YSYEKL. CDR3 length: 14 residues. V lost 4 bases and J lost 3, with 12 bases in between. DNA for the CDR3: TGCGCCAGCAGCCGATCGGACGGATACTATGGCTACACCTTC. Translating gives CASSRSDGYYGYTF.